The rows below give T cell receptor beta chains drawn from one sample of a study of T cell responses to AZD1222 COVID-19 vaccine. Sequencing was performed with immunoSEQ multiplex PCR; in TCRdb, only in-frame clones are kept and a portion is missing. The table includes under 80,000 clones, around nine tenths detected once. The sequencing used peripheral blood, collected 28 days after the second AZD1222 dose. These receptors originate from an adult who received the AZD1222 COVID-19 vaccine. Each CDR3 is given with its conserved first and last residue. D genes are given only for firm matches. Part of the rows lack a size; the others show once, few, many or a class for expanded clones.

d_gene	v_gene	abundance	j_gene	CDR3nt	CDR3aa
-	TRBV7-2	-	TRBJ1-2	TGTGCCAGCAGCTCACGGGGGTTGGATGGCTACACCTTC	CASSSRGLDGYTF
-	TRBV6-5	-	TRBJ1-5	TGTGCCAGCAGTTACTCCTCGAGGGGGAATCAGCCCCAGCATTTT	CASSYSSRGNQPQHF
-	TRBV7-2	once	TRBJ1-1	TGTGCCAGCAGCTTATCCGGGGGTACTGAAGCTTTCTTT	CASSLSGGTEAFF
-	TRBV30	once	TRBJ2-5	TGTGCCTGGAGTGTATTGGGGTACCAAGAGACCCAGTACTTC	CAWSVLGYQETQYF
-	TRBV7-2	once	TRBJ1-4	TGTGCCAGCAGCCCTCAGGGAGGGACTGAAAAACTGTTTTTT	CASSPQGGTEKLFF
-	TRBV29-1	-	TRBJ1-3	TGCAGCGTCGTGGGGGGAAGAGGTGGAAACACCATATATTTT	CSVVGGRGGNTIYF
-	TRBV6-5	-	TRBJ2-1	TGTGCCAGCAGCCCATCTCGCAGCTCCTACAATGAGCAGTTCTTC	CASSPSRSSYNEQFF
-	TRBV7-2	-	TRBJ1-1	TGTGCCAGCAGCACACGAAGGGGCAGGGTCGGGACTGAAGCTTTCTTT	CASSTRRGRVGTEAFF
TRBD1	TRBV6-1	once	TRBJ1-2	TGTGCCAGCAGTGATAGGGACAGGGGGGGCTATGGCTACACCTTC	CASSDRDRGGYGYTF
-	TRBV2	-	TRBJ2-5	TGTGCCAGCAGTCTAGGGAGAGAGACCCAGTACTTC	CASSLGRETQYF
-	TRBV30	-	TRBJ1-4	TGTGCCTGGAGTGAAACTAATGAAAAACTGTTTTTT	CAWSETNEKLFF